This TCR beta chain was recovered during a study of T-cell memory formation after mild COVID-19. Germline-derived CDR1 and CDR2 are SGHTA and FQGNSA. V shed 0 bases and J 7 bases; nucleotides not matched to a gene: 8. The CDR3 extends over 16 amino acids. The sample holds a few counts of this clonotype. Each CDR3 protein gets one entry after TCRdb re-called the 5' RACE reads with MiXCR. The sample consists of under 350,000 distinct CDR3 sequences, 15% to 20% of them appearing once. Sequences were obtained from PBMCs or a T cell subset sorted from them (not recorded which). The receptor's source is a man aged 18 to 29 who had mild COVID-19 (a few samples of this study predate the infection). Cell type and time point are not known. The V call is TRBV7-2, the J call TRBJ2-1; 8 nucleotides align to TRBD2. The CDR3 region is CASSLARDSGVNEQFF. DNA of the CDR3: TGTGCCAGCAGCTTAGCGCGGGATAGCGGGGTTAATGAGCAGTTCTTC. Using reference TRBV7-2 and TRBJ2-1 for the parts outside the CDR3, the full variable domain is GAGVSQSPSNKVTEKGKDVELRCDPISGHTALYWYRQSLGQGLEFLIYFQGNSAPDKSGLPSDRFSAERTGGSVSTLTIQRTQQEDSAVYLCASSLARDSGVNEQFFGPGTRLTVL.